This entry lists 26 T cell receptor beta chains sequenced from one sample in a study of CD8 T cells in ankylosing spondylitis. TCRdb reprocessed the 5' RACE reads with MiXCR, giving one entry per CDR3 protein. The sample holds 250,000 to 350,000 distinct CDR3 sequences, around 20% seen once. What was sequenced was blood, either unsorted or a sorted T cell fraction (not recorded which). The receptors come from a male donor with ankylosing spondylitis or in good health (not recorded which).

The genes are TRBV20-1 and TRBJ1-2; 7 positions agree with TRBD1. After removal of 3 bases from V and 6 bases from J, the junction contained 13 bases not matched to a gene. The CDR3 contains 15 residues. Germline assignment: CDR1 DFQATT and CDR2 SNEGSKA (reference sequence). CDR3 in amino acids: CSARGSTGEKNGYTF. CDR3 DNA: TGCAGTGCTAGGGGGAGTACAGGGGAAAAAAATGGCTACACCTTC.

This clonotype was counted a single time. This chain links TRBV28 with TRBJ1-2; D is possibly TRBD1 (5 bases). Germline V CDR1 and CDR2: MDHEN, SYDVKM. This CDR3 spans 14 amino acids. Deletions cut 1 base from V and 6 bases from J, with 12 bases between. CDR3 bases: TGTGCCAGCAGTTTATTCGGGGGATCCAATGGCTACACCTTC. Translation gives CASSLFGGSNGYTF.

This clonotype was counted a few times. The chain links TRBV2 to TRBJ2-5; D is perhaps TRBD1 or TRBD2 (5 bases each). CDR1 is SNHLY, CDR2 FYNNEI, per germline. This CDR3 region has 14 residues. Trimming shortened V by 5 bases and J by 2 bases, and 12 bases separated the two germline ends. CDR3: CASSLGPRQETQYF. The CDR3 DNA sequence: TGTGCCAGCAGTTTGGGACCCCGGCAAGAGACCCAGTACTTC.

This clonotype came up many times. The chain combines TRBV9 with TRBJ1-1; tentative D call: TRBD1 (5 bases). Trimming took off 0 bases at V and 1 base at J, with 7 bases between the two ends. The germline gives CDR1 SGDLS, CDR2 YYNGEE. The CDR3 is 14 amino acids. This CDR3 is CASSVGQRNTEAFF. The CDR3 nucleotides are TGTGCCAGCAGCGTAGGACAGAGGAACACTGAAGCTTTCTTT.

This clonotype was seen a few times. The CDR3 spells CASSLSDSRTQYF. In DNA, the CDR3 is TGTGCCAGCAGTTTATCCGACAGCAGGACCCAGTACTTC. The chain uses TRBV27 and TRBJ2-5, with D possibly TRBD1 on 5 matching bases. CDR3 size: 13 residues. V was cut by 0 bases and J by 7 bases, with 9 bases left in between. Germline-derived CDR1 and CDR2 are MNHEY and SMNVEV (reference sequence).

In its sample, this clonotype was seen many times. The chain recombines TRBV29-1 with TRBJ2-7; 7 nucleotides line up with TRBD1. Germline V gene data show CDR1 as SQVTM and CDR2 as ANQGSEA. Trimming removed 7 bases from V and 2 bases from J; junction bases left unmatched: 2. The CDR3 length is 11 residues. As DNA, the CDR3 is TGCAGCGCCGGGACAGCCTACGAGCAGTACGTC. Residues: CSAGTAYEQYV.

This rearrangement joins TRBV30 to TRBJ1-2; maybe TRBD1 (5 bases). V was clipped by 2 bases and J by 0 bases, with 13 bases between them. The CDR3 loop spans 15 amino acids. Germline V gene sequence: CDR1 GTSNPN, CDR2 SVGIG (reference sequence). CDR3 residues: CAWSTGGQANYGYTF. DNA for the CDR3: TGTGCCTGGAGTACCGGTGGACAAGCTAACTATGGCTACACCTTC.

The table lists this clonotype with many counts. J is TRBJ2-5 and V is TRBV10-3; D is unclear. This CDR3 is built from 13 residues. The V end lost 3 bases, the J end lost 2 bases, and 7 bases lay between the germline ends. The germline gives CDR1 ENHRY, CDR2 SYGVKD. The CDR3 protein is CAISDRQQETQYF. In DNA form, the CDR3 reads TGTGCCATCAGTGACAGGCAGCAAGAGACCCAGTACTTC.

This chain links TRBV11-2 with TRBJ2-2; D might be TRBD2 (5 bases). Trimming removed 1 base at V and 5 bases at J, with 17 bases between. This CDR3 has 17 amino acids. Germline assignment: CDR1 SGHAT and CDR2 FQNNGV. This chain's CDR3 is CASSLGLAEARTGELFF. CDR3 nucleotides: TGTGCCAGCAGCTTAGGACTGGCGGAGGCCCGGACCGGGGAGCTGTTTTTT.

J is TRBJ1-4 and V is TRBV4-2; the D gene is possibly TRBD1 (6 bases). There are 18 residues in the CDR3. The V gene lost 0 bases and the J gene lost 4 bases, with 18 bases spanning the gap. Looked up from germline, CDR1 is LGHNA and CDR2 is YNFKEQ. CDR3 amino acids: CASSQEQQGVRGNEKLFF. CDR3 DNA sequence: TGTGCCAGCAGCCAAGAACAACAGGGAGTAAGGGGTAATGAAAAACTGTTTTTT.

DNA for the CDR3: TGTGCCAGCAGTTCGAGACAGGGGAACAATCAGCCCCAGCATTTT. Its translation is CASSSRQGNNQPQHF. This sequence joins TRBV6-5 and TRBJ1-5; 8 positions match TRBD1. The germline CDR1 and CDR2 sequences are MNHEY and SVGAGI. The CDR3 extends over 15 amino acids. V lost 4 bases to trimming and J lost 3 bases; unmatched junction nucleotides: 5.

The chain uses TRBV5-1 and TRBJ2-1, with 7 bases matching TRBD2. This CDR3 spans 16 amino acids. The germline V gene encodes CDR1 SGHRS and CDR2 YFSETQ. The V and J ends lost 6 bases and 6 bases, in that order; junction bases with no gene match: 15. The CDR3 DNA is TGCGCCAGCACCTTTGAAGGCGGGAGTTCGGGCAATGAGCAGTTCTTC. Its translation: CASTFEGGSSGNEQFF.

This clonotype was seen more than once but under ten times. This chain uses TRBV20-1 with TRBJ1-4; D gene unclear. This CDR3 is built from 12 residues. With 5 bases removed from V and 5 bases from J, the gap between germline ends came to 9 bases. CDR1 is DFQATT and CDR2 is SNEGSKA in the germline V gene (reference sequence). CDR3 bases: TGCAGTGCTCATGACTCGAATGAAAAACTGTTTTTT. Its protein product is CSAHDSNEKLFF.

The table lists this clonotype with many counts. This chain uses TRBV20-1 with TRBJ2-7; 10 bases are shared with TRBD1. There are 13 residues in the CDR3. Germline V CDR1 and CDR2: DFQATT, SNEGSKA (reference sequence). J lost 2 bases, V lost 5 bases, and 3 bases had no gene match. Written as DNA, the CDR3 is TGCAGTGCTGACAGGGGGCGGACCTACGAGCAGTACGTC. Translated, it gives CSADRGRTYEQYV.

This clonotype showed up many times. The chain uses TRBV5-1 and TRBJ1-2, with 9 bases aligning to TRBD1. V lost 4 bases and J lost 0; bases outside the gene matches: 4. Germline CDR1 is SGHRS and CDR2 is YFSETQ. The CDR3 contains 15 residues. The CDR3 protein is CASSNRGLANYGYTF. The CDR3 DNA is TGCGCCAGCAGCAACAGGGGGCTGGCTAACTATGGCTACACCTTC.

This clonotype was counted at least ten times. The J gene is TRBJ2-7, the V gene TRBV6-1, with 15 bases lining up with TRBD2. Germline V CDR1 and CDR2: MNHNS, SASEGT. The CDR3 has 17 residues. V lost 7 bases and J lost 3; bases outside the gene matches: 10. CDR3 region: CASTGLAGGPSLYEQYV. Written as DNA, the CDR3 is TGTGCCAGCACCGGACTAGCGGGAGGGCCCTCTCTCTACGAGCAGTACGTC.

This clonotype was counted a few times. The J gene is TRBJ2-1, the V gene TRBV9, with unresolved D. Germline CDR1 and CDR2: SGDLS and YYNGEE. This CDR3 contains 16 residues. V was clipped by 0 bases and J by 0 bases, with 10 bases between them. The CDR3 region has the DNA TGTGCCAGCAGCGTAGGTCCTAGTAGCTCCTACAATGAGCAGTTCTTC. Residues: CASSVGPSSSYNEQFF.

CDR3 DNA sequence: TGTGCCAGCAGCCTAAGCGGGAGCTACTACAATGAGCAGTTCTTC. Protein product: CASSLSGSYYNEQFF. The V gene is TRBV12-3 or TRBV12-4, the J gene TRBJ2-1, with 8 bases that match TRBD2. This CDR3 has 15 residues. The V gene end was trimmed by 6 bases and the J gene end by 3 bases; junction bases not matched to a gene: 7.

This sequence joins TRBV20-1 and TRBJ2-7; D is perhaps TRBD1 (6 bases). CDR1 is DFQATT, CDR2 SNEGSKA, per germline (reference sequence). This CDR3 spans 13 amino acids. V was clipped by 1 base and J by 2 bases, with 9 bases between them. The CDR3 DNA sequence: TGCAGTGCTAGAGGGGACATCACCTACGAGCAGTACGTC. This codes for CSARGDITYEQYV.

V gene TRBV29-1 combines with J gene TRBJ2-2, with D uncertain. Trimming stripped 4 bases from V and 3 bases from J, with 3 bases between. Germline values: CDR1 SQVTM, CDR2 ANQGSEA. This CDR3 comprises 11 residues. The DNA of the CDR3 is TGCAGCGTTGCGGACACCGGGGAGCTGTTTTTT. Amino acids: CSVADTGELFF.

The J gene is TRBJ1-6, the V gene TRBV20-1; D is possibly TRBD1 (6 bases). There are 13 residues in the CDR3. CDR1 is DFQATT and CDR2 is SNEGSKA in the germline V gene (reference sequence). Trimming took off 3 bases at V and 8 bases at J, with 11 bases between the two ends. The CDR3 spells CSASRDTDSPLHF. CDR3 sequence (DNA): TGCAGTGCTAGCCGGGACACTGATTCACCCCTCCACTTT.

The chain recombines TRBV20-1 with TRBJ2-5, with a tentative D call TRBD1 (6 bases). Germline CDR1 is DFQATT and CDR2 is SNEGSKA (reference sequence). This CDR3 is 14 amino acids long. The V end lost 6 bases, the J end lost 2 bases, and 16 bases lay between the germline ends. The CDR3 sequence: CSANGQSSQETQYF. The CDR3, as DNA: TGCAGTGCCAACGGACAGTCGTCGCAAGAGACCCAGTACTTC.

This clonotype was recorded many times. The chain has TRBV29-1 and TRBJ2-1; D is perhaps TRBD2 (5 bases). CDR1 and CDR2 (germline): SQVTM, ANQGSEA. The germline V and J ends were trimmed by 6 bases and 8 bases, with 14 bases remaining between them. This CDR3 has 12 residues. The chain's CDR3 is CSVGVARDEQFF. CDR3 bases: TGCAGCGTAGGTGTAGCGCGAGATGAGCAGTTCTTC.

This clonotype showed up just a few times. The chain employs TRBV20-1 and TRBJ2-3, with TRBD2 as a possible D gene (6 bases). Looked up from germline, CDR1 is DFQATT and CDR2 is SNEGSKA (reference sequence). The V end lost 1 base, the J end lost 6 bases, and 11 bases lay between the germline ends. The CDR3 length is 13 residues. The CDR3 coding sequence is TGCAGTGCTAGAGTGTGGGCGGGGGATACGCAGTATTTT. It codes for CSARVWAGDTQYF.

This clonotype was recorded many times. The chain combines TRBV28 with TRBJ2-1, with a weak D call TRBD2 (7 bases). Trimming shortened V by 2 bases and J by 4 bases, and 18 bases separated the two germline ends. Germline V gene data show CDR1 as MDHEN and CDR2 as SYDVKM. This CDR3 has 17 amino acids. The CDR3 bases are TGTGCCAGCAGTTTAATGGGGATCGGGGGGCCTTACAATGAGCAGTTCTTC. Amino acid sequence: CASSLMGIGGPYNEQFF.

The gene calls are TRBV24-1 and TRBJ2-1, with D possibly matching TRBD1 (5 bases). In germline, CDR1 is KGHDR, CDR2 SFDVKD. The ends were cut back, 3 bases at V and 0 bases at J, with 8 bases in the middle. The CDR3 spans 15 residues. CDR3 protein: CATSDTGSSYNEQFF. Here the CDR3 DNA reads TGTGCCACCAGTGATACAGGTAGCTCCTACAATGAGCAGTTCTTC.